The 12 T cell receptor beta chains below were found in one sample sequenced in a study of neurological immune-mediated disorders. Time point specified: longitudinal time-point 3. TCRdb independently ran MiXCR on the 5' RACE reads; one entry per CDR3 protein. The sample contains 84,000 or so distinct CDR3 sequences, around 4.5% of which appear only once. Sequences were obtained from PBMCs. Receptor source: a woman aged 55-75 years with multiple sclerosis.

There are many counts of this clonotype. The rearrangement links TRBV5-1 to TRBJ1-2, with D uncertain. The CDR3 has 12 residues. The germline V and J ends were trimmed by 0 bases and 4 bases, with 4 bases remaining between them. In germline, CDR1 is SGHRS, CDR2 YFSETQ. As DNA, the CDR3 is TGCGCCAGCAGCTTGGACATCTATGGCTACACCTTC. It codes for CASSLDIYGYTF. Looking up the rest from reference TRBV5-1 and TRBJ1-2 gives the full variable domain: KAGVTQTPRYLIKTRGQQVTLSCSPISGHRSVSWYQQTPGQGLQFLFEYFSETQRNKGNFPGRFSGRQFSNSRSEMNVSTLELGDSALYLCASSLDIYGYTFGSGTRLTVV.

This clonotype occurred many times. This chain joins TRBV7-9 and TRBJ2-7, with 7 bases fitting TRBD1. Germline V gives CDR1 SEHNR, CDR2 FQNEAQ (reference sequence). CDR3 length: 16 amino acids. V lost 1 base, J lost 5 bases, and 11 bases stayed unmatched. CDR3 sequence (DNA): TGTGCCAGCAGCTTAGGTGGACAGGTTCCTTTCGACGAGCAGTACTTC. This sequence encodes CASSLGGQVPFDEQYF.

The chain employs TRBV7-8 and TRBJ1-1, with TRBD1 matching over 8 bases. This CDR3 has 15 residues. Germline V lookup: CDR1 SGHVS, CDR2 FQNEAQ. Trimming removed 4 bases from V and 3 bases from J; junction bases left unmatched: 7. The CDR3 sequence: CASSWGQAGHTEAFF. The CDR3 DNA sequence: TGTGCCAGCAGCTGGGGACAGGCGGGGCACACTGAAGCTTTCTTT.

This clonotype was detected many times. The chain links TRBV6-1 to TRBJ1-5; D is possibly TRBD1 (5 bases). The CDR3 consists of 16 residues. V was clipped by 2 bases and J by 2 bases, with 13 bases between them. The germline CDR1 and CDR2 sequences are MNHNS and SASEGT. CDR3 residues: CASSEWGFRGNQPQHF. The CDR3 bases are TGTGCCAGCAGTGAATGGGGGTTCAGGGGCAATCAGCCCCAGCATTTT.

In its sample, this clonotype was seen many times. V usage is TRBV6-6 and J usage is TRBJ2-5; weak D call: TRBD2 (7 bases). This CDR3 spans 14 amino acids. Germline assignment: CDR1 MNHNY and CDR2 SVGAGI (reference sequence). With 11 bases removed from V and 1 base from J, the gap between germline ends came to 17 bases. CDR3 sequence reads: CAGGGRTLQETQYF. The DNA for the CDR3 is TGTGCCGGGGGGGGCAGGACCCTCCAAGAGACCCAGTACTTC.

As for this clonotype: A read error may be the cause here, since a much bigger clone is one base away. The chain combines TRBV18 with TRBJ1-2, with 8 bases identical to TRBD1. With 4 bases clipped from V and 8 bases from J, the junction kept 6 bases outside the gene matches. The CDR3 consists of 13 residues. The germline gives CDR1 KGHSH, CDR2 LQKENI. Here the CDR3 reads CASSQDREPGYTF. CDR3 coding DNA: TGTGCCAGCTCACAGGACAGGGAACCCGGCTACACCTTC.

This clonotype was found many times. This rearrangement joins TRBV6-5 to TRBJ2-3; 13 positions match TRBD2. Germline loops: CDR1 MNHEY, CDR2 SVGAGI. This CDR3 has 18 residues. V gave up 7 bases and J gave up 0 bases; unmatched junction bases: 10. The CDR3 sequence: CASTRRTSGGGSTDTQYF. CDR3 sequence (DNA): TGTGCCAGCACCAGGCGGACTAGCGGGGGAGGAAGCACAGATACGCAGTATTTT.

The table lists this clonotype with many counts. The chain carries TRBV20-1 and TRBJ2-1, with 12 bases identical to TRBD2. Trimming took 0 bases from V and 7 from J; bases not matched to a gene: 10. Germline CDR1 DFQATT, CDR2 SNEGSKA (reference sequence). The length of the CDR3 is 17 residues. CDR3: CSARDAASGGAGNEQFF. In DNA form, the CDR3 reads TGCAGTGCTAGAGACGCGGCTAGCGGGGGGGCCGGGAATGAGCAGTTCTTC.

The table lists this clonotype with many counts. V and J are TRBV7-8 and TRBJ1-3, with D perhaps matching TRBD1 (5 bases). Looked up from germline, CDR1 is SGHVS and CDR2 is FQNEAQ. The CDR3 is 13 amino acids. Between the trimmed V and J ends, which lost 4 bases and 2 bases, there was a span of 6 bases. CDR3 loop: CASSWTTGNTIYF. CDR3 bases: TGTGCCAGCAGCTGGACAACTGGAAACACCATATATTTT.

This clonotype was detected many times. DNA for the CDR3: TGTGCCAGCTCCCGCGGGGCCGGGGAGCTGTTTTTT. This sequence encodes CASSRGAGELFF. J is TRBJ2-2 and V is TRBV12-3 or TRBV12-4, with D possibly being TRBD2 (6 bases). The CDR3 is made up of 12 amino acids. V lost 8 bases and J 6 bases, leaving 10 bases between the germline ends.

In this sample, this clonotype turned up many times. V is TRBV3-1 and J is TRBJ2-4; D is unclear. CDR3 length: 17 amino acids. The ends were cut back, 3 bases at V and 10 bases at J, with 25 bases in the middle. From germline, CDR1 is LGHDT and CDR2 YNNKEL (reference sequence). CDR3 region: CASSHLPGPAFTPIQYF. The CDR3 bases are TGTGCCAGCAGCCACCTCCCAGGTCCGGCGTTTACTCCTATTCAGTACTTC.

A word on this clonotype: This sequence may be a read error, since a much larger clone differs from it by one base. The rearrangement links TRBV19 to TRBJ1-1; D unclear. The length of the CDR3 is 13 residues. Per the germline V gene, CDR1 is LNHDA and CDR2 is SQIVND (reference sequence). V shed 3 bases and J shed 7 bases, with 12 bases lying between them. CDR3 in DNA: TGTGCCAGTAGTATTACAGACGGCGATGAAGCTTTCTTT. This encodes CASSITDGDEAFF.